Below are 13 T cell receptor beta chains sequenced from a single sample in a study of radiotherapy plus CTLA-4 blockade in lung cancer. The assay was immunoSEQ multiplex PCR, and TCRdb's table has in-frame clones only and misses some. The sample holds 80,000 to 100,000 clones; roughly 79% are singletons and the top ten take around 2.7%. The sample consisted of peripheral blood, taken from a patient treated with radiotherapy plus ipilimumab. These receptors were taken from a human donor with non-small cell lung cancer who had a partial response to radiotherapy plus ipilimumab. Some clones in this sample may be carry-over from other donors' samples.

This clone has just a few counts. This rearrangement joins TRBV11-3 to TRBJ2-7, with 11 bases identical to TRBD1. The CDR3 sequence is 15 residues long. Losses at the gene ends were 5 bases for V and 4 bases for J; bases not matched to a gene: 7. Germline loops: CDR1 SGHNT, CDR2 YENEEA. The CDR3 protein is CASSDPGQGVYEQYF. In nucleotides, the CDR3 is TGTGCCAGCAGCGACCCGGGACAGGGGGTTTACGAGCAGTACTTC.

The chain carries TRBV28 and TRBJ2-5; 9 nucleotides match TRBD2. This CDR3 contains 20 residues. V shed 4 bases, J shed 5 bases, and the junction held 23 bases outside the gene matches. Per the germline V gene, CDR1 is MDHEN and CDR2 is SYDVKM. The CDR3 protein is CASSSLWGKVSGGSFETQYF. The CDR3 region has the DNA TGTGCCAGCAGTTCACTGTGGGGGAAGGTTAGCGGGGGATCATTCGAGACCCAGTACTTC.

This sequence joins TRBV7-9 and TRBJ2-3; 9 bases line up with TRBD1. This CDR3 is 15 amino acids long. Germline V gene data show CDR1 as SEHNR and CDR2 as FQNEAQ (reference sequence). V shed 5 bases, J shed 2 bases, and the junction held 5 bases outside the gene matches. The CDR3 region has the DNA TGTGCCAGCAGCGTCGGGACAGGGTTCACAGATACGCAGTATTTT. Its protein is CASSVGTGFTDTQYF.

The chain has TRBV10-2 and TRBJ2-2, with 8 bases fitting TRBD2. J lost 5 bases, V lost 6 bases, and 5 bases had no gene match. CDR3 length equals 14 residues. CDR1 is WSHSY, CDR2 SAAADI, per germline. As DNA, the CDR3 is TGCGCCAGCAGAGGACTAGCAGATACCGGGGAGCTGTTTTTT. Amino acid sequence: CASRGLADTGELFF.

This CDR3 is CASSVGRRTYNEQFF. CDR3 DNA sequence: TGTGCCAGCAGCGTGGGCCGAAGAACCTACAATGAGCAGTTCTTC. The chain carries TRBV9 and TRBJ2-1; D remains ambiguous. The CDR3 totals 15 residues. Trimming removed 2 bases at V and 2 bases at J, with 11 bases between. The germline CDR1 and CDR2 sequences are SGDLS and YYNGEE.

This clone was recorded only once. The V and J genes are TRBV7-8 and TRBJ2-3; possibly TRBD1 for D (5 bases). CDR3 size: 15 residues. The germline V and J ends were trimmed by 5 bases and 3 bases, with 15 bases remaining between them. Looked up from germline, CDR1 is SGHVS and CDR2 is FQNEAQ. The CDR3 DNA sequence: TGTGCCAGCAGCCAAAACGATCAGGGTACAGATACGCAGTATTTT. It is translated as CASSQNDQGTDTQYF.

The rearrangement joins TRBV9 to TRBJ1-5; tentative D call: TRBD1 (5 bases). Germline V gene sequence: CDR1 SGDLS, CDR2 YYNGEE. This CDR3 is 16 amino acids long. Trimming pared 0 bases from V and 1 base from J, leaving 11 bases between. In DNA form, the CDR3 reads TGTGCCAGCAGCGTAGATTCAGGGTCGAGCAATCAGCCCCAGCATTTT. Protein: CASSVDSGSSNQPQHF.

In DNA form, the CDR3 reads TGTGCCAGCAGTGAATCGAGGGCGGCCTATGGCTACACCTTC. This translates into CASSESRAAYGYTF. The rearrangement uses TRBV2 and TRBJ1-2, with D unresolved. The germline V gene encodes CDR1 SNHLY and CDR2 FYNNEI. This CDR3 is built from 14 residues. With 2 bases removed from V and 4 bases from J, the gap between germline ends came to 11 bases. Using reference TRBV2 and TRBJ1-2 for the parts outside the CDR3, the full variable domain is EPEVTQTPSHQVTQMGQEVILRCVPISNHLYFYWYRQILGQKVEFLVSFYNNEISEKSEIFDDQFSVERPDGSNFTLKIRSTKLEDSAMYFCASSESRAAYGYTFGSGTRLTVV.

This sequence joins TRBV18 and TRBJ2-3; 7 bases map to TRBD2. This CDR3 contains 16 residues. V was clipped by 3 bases and J by 0 bases; unmatched bases: 6. The germline gives CDR1 KGHSH, CDR2 LQKENI. The CDR3, as DNA: TGTGCCAGCTCACCCTTTAGCGGGCGTAGCACAGATACGCAGTATTTT. It codes for CASSPFSGRSTDTQYF.

J is TRBJ2-7 and V is TRBV2; 7 nucleotides match TRBD1. CDR1 is SNHLY, CDR2 FYNNEI, per germline. This CDR3 has 14 residues. V shed 5 bases and J 2 bases; nucleotides not matched to a gene: 6. The CDR3 spells CASSYRQGPYEQYF. In DNA form, the CDR3 reads TGTGCCAGCAGTTACCGACAGGGTCCCTACGAGCAGTACTTC.

This clone was seen once. The chain employs TRBV18 and TRBJ2-6, with TRBD1 identical over 10 bases. Per the germline V gene, CDR1 is KGHSH and CDR2 is LQKENI. The CDR3 is 17 residues long. V shed 6 bases, J shed 0 bases, and the junction held 5 bases outside the gene matches. CDR3 sequence reads: CASSPRTGGSGANVLTF. In DNA form, the CDR3 reads TGTGCCAGCTCCCCCAGGACAGGGGGCTCTGGGGCCAACGTCCTGACTTTC. Supplemented by reference TRBV18 and TRBJ2-6, the full variable domain reads NAGVMQNPRHLVRRRGQEARLRCSPMKGHSHVYWYRQLPEEGLKFMVYLQKENIIDESGMPKERFSAEFPKEGPSILRIQQVVRGDSAAYFCASSPRTGGSGANVLTFGAGSRLTVL.

The V call is TRBV28, the J call TRBJ2-7; the match to TRBD2 covers 11 bases. The CDR3 sequence is 16 residues long. Trimming removed 5 bases from V and 2 bases from J; junction bases left unmatched: 8. The germline CDR1 and CDR2 sequences are MDHEN and SYDVKM. The CDR3 DNA reads TGTGCCAGCAGTGTTACTAGCGGGAGTAAGACCTACGAGCAGTACTTC. This sequence encodes CASSVTSGSKTYEQYF.

The chain links TRBV27 to TRBJ2-2, with D maybe TRBD2 (6 bases). CDR1 is MNHEY and CDR2 is SMNVEV in the germline V gene (reference sequence). V lost 2 bases and J lost 6, with 13 bases in between. This CDR3 is built from 15 residues. The CDR3 loop is CASSLIRGAPGELFF. In DNA, the CDR3 is TGTGCCAGCAGTTTAATCCGCGGGGCCCCCGGGGAGCTGTTTTTT.